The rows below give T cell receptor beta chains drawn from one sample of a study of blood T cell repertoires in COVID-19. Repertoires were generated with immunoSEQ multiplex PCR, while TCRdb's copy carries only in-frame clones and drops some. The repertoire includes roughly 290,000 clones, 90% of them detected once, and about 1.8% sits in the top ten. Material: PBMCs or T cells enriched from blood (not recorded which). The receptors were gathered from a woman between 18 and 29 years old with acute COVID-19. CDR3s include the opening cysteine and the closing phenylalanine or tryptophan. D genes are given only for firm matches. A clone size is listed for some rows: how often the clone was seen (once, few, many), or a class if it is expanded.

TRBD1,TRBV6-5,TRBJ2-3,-,CASKQGVADTQYF,TGTGCCAGCAAACAGGGGGTAGCAGATACGCAGTATTTT
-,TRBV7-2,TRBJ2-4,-,CASSAGLAKNIQYF,TGTGCCAGCAGCGCAGGTTTAGCCAAAAACATTCAGTACTTC
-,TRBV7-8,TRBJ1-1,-,CASSANSNTEAFF,TGTGCCAGCAGCGCGAATTCGAACACTGAAGCTTTCTTT
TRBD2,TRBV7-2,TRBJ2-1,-,CASSLGLAVVNEQFF,TGTGCCAGCAGCCTGGGACTAGCGGTGGTCAATGAGCAGTTCTTC
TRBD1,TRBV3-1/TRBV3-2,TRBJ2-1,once,CASSHTWTGTDNEQFF,TGTGCCAGCAGCCATACGTGGACAGGTACAGACAATGAGCAGTTCTTC
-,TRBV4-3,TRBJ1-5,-,CASSHRYGPEVAGSNQPQHF,TGCGCCAGCAGCCACAGGTACGGACCAGAGGTAGCGGGTAGCAATCAGCCCCAGCATTTT
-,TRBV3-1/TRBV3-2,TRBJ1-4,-,CASSQRASNEKLFF,TGTGCCAGCAGCCAGAGGGCTTCGAACGAAAAACTGTTTTTT
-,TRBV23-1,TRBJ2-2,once,CASSREEETGELFF,TGCGCCAGCAGTCGGGAGGAAGAAACCGGGGAGCTGTTTTTT
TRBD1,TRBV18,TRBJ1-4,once,CASSPPWTGGDEKLFF,TGTGCCAGCTCACCACCATGGACAGGGGGAGATGAAAAACTGTTTTTT
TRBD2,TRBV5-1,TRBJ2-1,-,CASTPTRGVMGNEQFF,TGCGCCAGCACTCCTACCCGGGGGGTAATGGGCAATGAGCAGTTCTTC
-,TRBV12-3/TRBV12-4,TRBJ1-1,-,CASSFRGTEAFF,TGTGCCAGCAGTTTCCGGGGGACTGAAGCTTTCTTT
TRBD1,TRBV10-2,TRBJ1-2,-,CASSADRDQYGYTF,TGCGCCAGCAGTGCCGACAGGGATCAATATGGCTACACCTTC
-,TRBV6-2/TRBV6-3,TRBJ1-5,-,CASSYMGLSNQPQHF,TGTGCCAGCAGTTACATGGGGCTTAGCAATCAGCCCCAGCATTTT
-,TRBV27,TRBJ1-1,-,CASSSSGARNTEAFF,TGTGCCAGCAGTTCTTCAGGGGCCCGGAACACTGAAGCTTTCTTT
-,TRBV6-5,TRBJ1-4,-,CATHRDANEKLFF,TGTGCCACACACAGGGATGCTAATGAAAAACTGTTTTTT
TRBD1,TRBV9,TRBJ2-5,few,CASSLSGGASGTQYF,TGTGCCAGCAGCTTGTCAGGGGGCGCGTCAGGGACCCAGTACTTC
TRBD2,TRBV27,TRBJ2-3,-,CASRTSGRYDTQYF,TGTGCCAGCCGGACGAGCGGGAGATATGATACGCAGTATTTT
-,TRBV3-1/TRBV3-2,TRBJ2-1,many,CASSQAKRGASSYNEQFF,TGTGCCAGCAGCCAAGCAAAAAGGGGCGCCTCCTCCTACAATGAGCAGTTCTTC
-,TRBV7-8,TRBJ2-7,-,CASSTRATGTGSSSYEQYF,TGTGCCAGCAGCACGCGAGCGACTGGTACGGGATCGAGCTCCTACGAGCAGTACTTC
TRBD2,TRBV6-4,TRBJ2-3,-,CASSELAGGADTQYF,TGTGCCAGCAGTGAACTAGCGGGAGGCGCAGATACGCAGTATTTT
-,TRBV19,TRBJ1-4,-,CASSALFQTIPTNEKLFF,TGTGCCAGTAGTGCCCTTTTTCAGACTATCCCAACTAATGAAAAACTGTTTTTT
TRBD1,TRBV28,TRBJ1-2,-,CASSLYRGGYGYTF,TGTGCCAGCAGCCTATACAGGGGGGGCTATGGCTACACCTTC
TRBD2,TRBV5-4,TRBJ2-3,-,CASSTRTSGTSTDTQYF,TGTGCCAGCAGCACGAGGACTAGCGGTACTAGCACAGATACGCAGTATTTT
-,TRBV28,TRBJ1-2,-,CASSLAIGFIDYGYTF,TGTGCCAGCAGTTTAGCGATCGGGTTTATTGACTATGGCTACACCTTC
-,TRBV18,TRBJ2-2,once,CASSPYGQGTTGELFF,TGTGCCAGCTCACCATACGGGCAGGGGACCACCGGGGAGCTGTTTTTT
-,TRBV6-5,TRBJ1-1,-,CASSYDRWGNTEAFF,TGTGCCAGCAGTTACGACAGGTGGGGAAACACTGAAGCTTTCTTT
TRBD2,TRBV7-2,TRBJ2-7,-,CASSFRLAGSNEQYF,TGTGCCAGCAGCTTCCGACTAGCGGGGAGTAACGAGCAGTACTTC
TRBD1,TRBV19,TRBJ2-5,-,CASSDRGETQYF,TGTGCCAGTAGCGACAGGGGAGAGACCCAGTACTTC
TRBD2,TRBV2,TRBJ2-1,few,CASAERENWNEQFF,TGTGCCAGCGCGGAGCGGGAGAATTGGAATGAGCAGTTCTTC
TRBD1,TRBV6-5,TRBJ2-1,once,CASSYYSRQGANEQFF,TGTGCCAGCAGTTACTACTCGAGGCAGGGGGCGAATGAGCAGTTCTTC
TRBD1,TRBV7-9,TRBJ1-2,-,CASSWQQGGRNGYTF,TGTGCCAGCAGCTGGCAACAGGGGGGGAGGAATGGCTACACCTTC
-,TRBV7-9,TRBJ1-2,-,CASSLADRPDYGYTF,TGTGCCAGCAGCTTAGCTGACAGGCCCGACTATGGCTACACCTTC
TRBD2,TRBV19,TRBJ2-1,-,CASRVSREGLVFF,TGTGCCAGCCGTGTCTCGCGGGAGGGCCTGGTGTTCTTC
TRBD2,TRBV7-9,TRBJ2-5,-,CASSLVRASGGQETQYF,TGTGCCAGCAGCTTAGTTCGAGCTAGCGGGGGACAAGAGACCCAGTACTTC
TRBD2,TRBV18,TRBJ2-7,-,CASSPRTSGGEWQYF,TGTGCCAGCTCCCCCAGGACTAGCGGGGGGGAGTGGCAGTACTTC
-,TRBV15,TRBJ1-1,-,CATSRDSDTLQAFF,TGTGCCACCAGCAGGGACAGCGATACCCTCCAAGCTTTCTTT
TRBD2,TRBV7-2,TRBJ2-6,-,CASSLTLAGHSGANVLTF,TGTGCCAGCAGCTTGACCCTAGCGGGCCACTCTGGGGCCAACGTCCTGACTTTC
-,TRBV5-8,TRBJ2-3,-,CASSFGGLAADTQYF,TGTGCCAGCAGCTTCGGCGGGCTAGCCGCAGATACGCAGTATTTT
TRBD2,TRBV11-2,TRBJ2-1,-,CASSWVGGGDGQFF,TGTGCCAGCAGCTGGGTGGGGGGGGGAGACGGGCAGTTCTTC
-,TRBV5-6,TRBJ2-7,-,CASSLGAGLSEQYF,TGTGCCAGCAGCTTGGGAGCAGGGCTGAGCGAGCAGTACTTC
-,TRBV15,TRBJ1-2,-,CATSGDSRVGYTF,TGTGCCACCAGCGGAGACTCCCGGGTTGGCTACACCTTC
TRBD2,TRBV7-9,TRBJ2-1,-,CASSLVGLVVNEQFF,TGTGCCAGCAGCTTAGTGGGACTAGTCGTCAATGAGCAGTTCTTC
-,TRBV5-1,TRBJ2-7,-,CASSLETGSYEQYF,TGCGCCAGCAGCTTGGAGACAGGCTCCTACGAGCAGTACTTC
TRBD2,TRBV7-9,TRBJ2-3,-,CASSRIAGGPTDTQYF,TGTGCCAGCAGCCGAATAGCGGGAGGGCCGACAGATACGCAGTATTTT
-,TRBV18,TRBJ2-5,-,CASSPTGRETQYF,TGTGCCAGCTCACCAACGGGTCGGGAGACCCAGTACTTC
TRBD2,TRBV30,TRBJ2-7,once,CAWTRIAGGYEQYF,TGTGCCTGGACCCGAATAGCGGGAGGTTACGAGCAGTACTTC